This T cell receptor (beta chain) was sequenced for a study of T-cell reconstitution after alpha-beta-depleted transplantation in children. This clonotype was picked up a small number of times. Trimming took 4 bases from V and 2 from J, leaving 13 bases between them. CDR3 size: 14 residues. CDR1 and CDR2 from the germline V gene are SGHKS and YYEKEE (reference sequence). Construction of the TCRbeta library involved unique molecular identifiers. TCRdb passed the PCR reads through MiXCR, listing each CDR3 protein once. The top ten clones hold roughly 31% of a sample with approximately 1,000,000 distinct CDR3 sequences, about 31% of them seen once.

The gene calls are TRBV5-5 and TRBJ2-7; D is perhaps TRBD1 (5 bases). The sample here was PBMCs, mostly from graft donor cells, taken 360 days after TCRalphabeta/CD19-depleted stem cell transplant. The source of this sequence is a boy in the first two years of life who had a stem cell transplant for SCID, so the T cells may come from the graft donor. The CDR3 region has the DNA TGTGCCAGCAGCATTGGAACAGGAACCTACGAGCAGTACTTC. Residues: CASSIGTGTYEQYF. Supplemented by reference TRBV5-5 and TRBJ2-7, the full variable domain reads DAGVTQSPTHLIKTRGQQVTLRCSPISGHKSVSWYQQVLGQGPQFIFQYYEKEERGRGNFPDRFSARQFPNYSSELNVNALLLGDSALYLCASSIGTGTYEQYFGPGTRLTVT.